This T cell receptor beta chain was recorded in a study of control samples from healthy donors and cancer patients. The CDR3 has 12 residues. The germline V and J ends were trimmed by 1 base and 6 bases, with 7 bases remaining between them. Germline V CDR1 and CDR2: LGHDT, YNNKEL (reference sequence). Sequencing was performed with immunoSEQ multiplex PCR; in TCRdb, only in-frame clones are kept and a portion is missing. This table lists roughly 190,000 clones. The chain has TRBV3-1 (or the pseudogene TRBV3-2) and TRBJ2-7; D gene uncertain. This clonotype originated in a woman between 25 and 40 years old in good health. Sequenced sample: blood. The DNA for the CDR3 is TGTGCCAGCAGCCAAGTAAGGAGCGAGCAGTACTTC. The encoded protein is CASSQVRSEQYF.